The 29 T cell receptor beta chains reported below all come from one sample, sequenced in a study of cytomegalovirus exposure and HLA in healthy donors. The PCR made use of 60 Vbeta and 13 Jbeta primers. The table came from immunoSEQ multiplex PCR; TCRdb's copy has only in-frame clones and leaves some out. The sample includes fewer than 200,000 clones, around 82% of them seen just once. The specimen was PBMCs. All receptors derive from a man aged 40-49 years in good health and CMV-seropositive.

The chain has TRBV11-2 and TRBJ1-5, with D perhaps TRBD1 (6 bases). Germline CDR1 reads SGHAT; CDR2 reads FQNNGV. CDR3 length: 15 residues. V was trimmed by 5 bases and J by 4 bases, leaving 15 bases between them. CDR3 protein: CASSQTGLGNQPQHF. CDR3 in DNA: TGTGCCAGCAGCCAGACAGGCCTGGGGAATCAGCCCCAGCATTTT.

The chain recombines TRBV7-6 with TRBJ2-7, with TRBD2 matching 10 bases. Unmatched junction bases numbered 2, after V lost 5 bases and J lost 1 base. This CDR3 has 14 residues. Germline V lookup: CDR1 SGHVS, CDR2 FNYEAQ. The CDR3: CASSLLAGSYEQYF. The CDR3 DNA is TGTGCCAGCAGCCTACTAGCGGGATCCTACGAGCAGTACTTC.

The chain is built from TRBV2 and TRBJ2-3, with 13 bases matching TRBD2. The V segment lost 4 bases and the J segment 4 bases; nucleotides outside the gene matches: 5. Germline V gene sequence: CDR1 SNHLY, CDR2 FYNNEI. CDR3 length: 16 amino acids. The CDR3 DNA reads as TGTGCCAGCAGTGCCGGGACTAGCGGGATTGCAGATACGCAGTATTTT. Translation gives CASSAGTSGIADTQYF.

This chain uses TRBV30 with TRBJ2-7; the match to TRBD2 covers 10 bases. This CDR3 region has 15 residues. Germline V CDR1 and CDR2: GTSNPN, SVGIG (reference sequence). J was trimmed by 4 bases and V by 0 bases; bases with no gene match: 6. This CDR3 reads CAWSVGAGGGYEQYF. The CDR3 nucleotides are TGTGCCTGGAGTGTAGGAGCGGGAGGGGGTTACGAGCAGTACTTC.

The rearrangement links TRBV29-1 to TRBJ2-1; possibly TRBD1 for D (5 bases). Germline CDR1 SQVTM, CDR2 ANQGSEA. This CDR3 comprises 12 residues. V shed 3 bases and J shed 8 bases, with 11 bases lying between them. The CDR3 is CSVDRRGDEQFF. The CDR3 DNA sequence: TGCAGCGTTGATCGAAGGGGCGATGAGCAGTTCTTC.

The chain uses TRBV4-3 and TRBJ2-5; TRBD1 aligns across 9 bases. Judging by the DNA end, TRBJ2-7 fits better; the J call may be wrong. The CDR3 extends over 17 amino acids. From germline, CDR1 is LGHNA and CDR2 YSLEER. The chain's CDR3 is CASSQDSRGQGSYEQYF. The CDR3 DNA follows: TGCGCCAGCAGCCAAGATTCTCGCGGACAGGGGTCTTACGAGCAGTACTTC.

CDR3 in amino acids: CATLKTGSIYEQYF. CDR3 in DNA: TGTGCCACCCTTAAGACAGGGTCTATTTACGAGCAGTACTTC. The chain couples TRBV28 to TRBJ2-7; 7 positions match TRBD1. In germline, CDR1 is MDHEN, CDR2 SYDVKM. The CDR3 covers 14 residues. V shed 10 bases and J 4 bases; nucleotides not matched to a gene: 13.

This clone appeared a single time. The chain employs TRBV25-1 and TRBJ1-2, with D perhaps TRBD1 (5 bases). Germline V gene data show CDR1 as MGHDK and CDR2 as SYGVNS. V gave up 7 bases and J gave up 2 bases, with 14 bases separating them. This CDR3 comprises 14 residues. CDR3 sequence: CASKAGGANYGYTF. In DNA form, the CDR3 reads TGTGCCAGCAAAGCGGGGGGAGCCAACTATGGCTACACCTTC.

The chain links TRBV29-1 to TRBJ2-1, with D possibly TRBD2 on 6 matching bases. V was clipped by 5 bases and J by 0 bases, with 17 bases between them. CDR1 and CDR2 (germline): SQVTM, ANQGSEA. The CDR3 is made up of 16 amino acids. DNA for the CDR3: TGCAGCGTTTCATTTCTAGCGTCCAGCTCCTACAATGAGCAGTTCTTC. Residues: CSVSFLASSSYNEQFF.

V usage is TRBV6-1 and J usage is TRBJ1-6; D perhaps matches TRBD1 (6 bases). V lost 7 bases and J lost 8, with 18 bases in between. The CDR3 length is 15 residues. CDR1 MNHNS and CDR2 SASEGT come from the germline V gene. The CDR3 is CASILAGTQDSPLHF. CDR3 coding DNA: TGTGCCAGCATCCTAGCGGGGACACAAGATTCACCCCTCCACTTT.

This chain joins TRBV7-8 and TRBJ1-2; TRBD1 agrees at 9 bases. Unmatched junction bases numbered 6, after V lost 3 bases and J lost 4 bases. The CDR3 covers 15 residues. Germline-derived CDR1 and CDR2 are SGHVS and FQNEAQ. The CDR3 is CASSLTGQGTYGYTF. The CDR3 DNA reads as TGTGCCAGCAGCTTGACGGGACAGGGCACCTATGGCTACACCTTC.

V usage is TRBV25-1 and J usage is TRBJ1-1; a weak D match, TRBD1 (6 bases). V gave up 5 bases and J gave up 7 bases, with 17 bases separating them. Germline CDR1 is MGHDK and CDR2 is SYGVNS. This CDR3 comprises 14 residues. The CDR3 is CASSPRQVDYEAFF. The CDR3 DNA reads as TGTGCCAGCAGTCCACGACAGGTAGACTATGAAGCTTTCTTT.

V and J are TRBV11-2 and TRBJ1-2, with 7 bases identical to TRBD1. Germline loops: CDR1 SGHAT, CDR2 FQNNGV. This CDR3 comprises 15 residues. V trimming: 0 bases; J trimming: 4 bases; junction bases outside the gene matches: 5. For the CDR3, the DNA is TGTGCCAGCAGCTTAGATTCTCAGGGGGTCTATGGCTACACCTTC. Residues: CASSLDSQGVYGYTF.

The CDR3 spells CASSIVTSGRADEQFF. The CDR3 DNA reads as TGTGCCAGTAGTATAGTAACTAGCGGGAGGGCCGATGAGCAGTTCTTC. V and J are TRBV19 and TRBJ2-1, with 13 bases matching TRBD2. The germline V gene encodes CDR1 LNHDA and CDR2 SQIVND (reference sequence). The V and J ends lost 1 base and 8 bases, in that order; junction bases with no gene match: 5. The CDR3 extends over 16 amino acids.

Remarks on this clone: Other DNA sequences of this sample code for an identical CDR3. The V and J genes are TRBV7-8 and TRBJ1-5; possibly TRBD1 for D (5 bases). The ends were cut back, 1 base at V and 3 bases at J, with 16 bases in the middle. Germline loops: CDR1 SGHVS, CDR2 FQNEAQ. This CDR3 has 17 residues. The CDR3 DNA sequence: TGTGCCAGCAGCTTAGTTATCCAGGTCGGACACAATCAGCCCCAGCATTTT. It yields the protein CASSLVIQVGHNQPQHF.

The chain uses TRBV11-1 and TRBJ2-7; no reliable D call. The CDR3 contains 12 residues. Trimming took off 5 bases at V and 7 bases at J, with 12 bases between the two ends. Looked up from germline, CDR1 is SGHAT and CDR2 is FQDESV (reference sequence). The CDR3 is CASSITLREQYF. CDR3 sequence (DNA): TGTGCCAGCAGCATAACCCTAAGAGAGCAGTACTTC.

This chain joins TRBV6-5 and TRBJ1-1, with D uncertain. The CDR3 consists of 15 residues. Germline V gives CDR1 MNHEY, CDR2 SVGAGI. The V and J ends lost 7 bases and 0 bases respectively, with 15 bases between them. The CDR3 loop reads CASKVGRRMNTEAFF. CDR3 nucleotide sequence: TGTGCCAGCAAGGTAGGGAGGCGGATGAACACTGAAGCTTTCTTT.

This clone appeared a single time. The V call is TRBV2, the J call TRBJ1-1; 8 positions match TRBD1. The germline CDR1 and CDR2 sequences are SNHLY and FYNNEI. The trim removed 6 bases at V and 8 bases at J, leaving 11 bases unmatched. The CDR3 has 14 residues. The CDR3 is CASRTDWTGNEAFF. CDR3 DNA: TGTGCCAGCAGGACGGACTGGACAGGGAACGAAGCTTTCTTT.

This sequence joins TRBV4-1 and TRBJ2-5; 12 nucleotides align to TRBD2. Germline V gene sequence: CDR1 MGHRA, CDR2 YSYEKL. The V and J ends lost 5 bases and 5 bases, in that order; junction bases with no gene match: 9. This CDR3 contains 16 residues. CDR3 region: CASSWTSGNVRETQYF. Written as DNA, the CDR3 is TGCGCCAGCAGCTGGACTAGCGGGAATGTACGGGAGACCCAGTACTTC.

This clone was detected a few times. Here the CDR3 DNA reads TGTGCCAGCAGCTTATTAGCCCAAGGCGCCCGCACAGATACGCAGTATTTT. It specifies CASSLLAQGARTDTQYF. The rearrangement links TRBV7-2 to TRBJ2-3; D gene unclear. CDR1 is SGHTA, CDR2 FQGNSA, per germline. The CDR3 has 17 residues. The ends were cut back, 2 bases at V and 1 base at J, with 16 bases in the middle.

This clone was counted a single time. A junction end diverges from the germline sequence, so it may reflect a read error. The chain uses TRBV6-1 and TRBJ2-6; possibly TRBD1 for D (5 bases). This CDR3 region has 15 residues. Germline assignment: CDR1 MNHNS and CDR2 SASEGT. The CDR3: CASSDRPTGANGLTF. As DNA, the CDR3 is TGTGCCAGCAGTGACAGACCCACTGGGGCCAACGGCCTGACTTTC.

The CDR3 region is CASSLLRGSSYNSPLHF. For the CDR3, the DNA is TGTGCCAGCAGCTTATTGAGAGGGAGCTCCTATAATTCACCCCTCCACTTT. The chain carries TRBV7-2 and TRBJ1-6; no definite D call. The CDR3 runs 17 residues. Germline V gene sequence: CDR1 SGHTA, CDR2 FQGNSA. V gave up 2 bases and J gave up 0 bases, with 11 bases separating them.

The V call is TRBV19, the J call TRBJ2-2, with 8 bases lining up with TRBD2. V dropped 3 bases and J dropped 5; count of bases not matched to a gene: 8. The CDR3 has 16 residues. CDR1 is LNHDA, CDR2 SQIVND, per germline (reference sequence). In DNA form, the CDR3 reads TGTGCCAGTAGTATCGAGGGCGGGAGGAGAACCGGGGAGCTGTTTTTT. Translation: CASSIEGGRRTGELFF.

In regard to this clone: Relative to the germline gene, one junction end is altered; a read error may explain this. The chain couples TRBV5-1 to TRBJ2-7, with 8 nucleotides matching TRBD1. Germline CDR1 reads SGHRS; CDR2 reads YFSETQ. There are 11 residues in the CDR3. This CDR3 reads CASSSQGGGIF. The DNA of the CDR3 is TGCGCCAGCAGCTCACAGGGGGGAGGCATCTTC.

This clone was counted once. The chain is built from TRBV7-6 and TRBJ1-1; 7 nucleotides align to TRBD1. CDR1 is SGHVS and CDR2 is FNYEAQ in the germline V gene. CDR3 length: 12 amino acids. Trimming at V came to 6 bases and at J to 10 bases, leaving 8 bases not matched to a gene. CDR3 nucleotides: TGTGCCAGCAGTCGCCGGACAGGAGGAGCTTTCTTT. Translating it yields CASSRRTGGAFF.

Concerning this clone: The same CDR3 is also encoded by other DNA sequences in this sample. This chain joins TRBV5-4 and TRBJ2-3, with 9 bases matching TRBD2. CDR3 length: 16 amino acids. The ends lost 2 bases at V and 3 bases at J; junction bases unmatched: 7. Per germline, CDR1 SGHNT and CDR2 YYREEE (reference sequence). The CDR3 nucleotides read TGTGCCAGCAGCTTAGGCGGGAGGGCCGGGACAGATACGCAGTATTTT. This translates into CASSLGGRAGTDTQYF.

This chain uses TRBV6-4 with TRBJ2-1; D unclear. The CDR3 totals 14 residues. In germline, CDR1 is MRHNA, CDR2 SNTAGT. Trimming took 4 bases from V and 3 from J, leaving 10 bases between them. Here the CDR3 DNA reads TGTGCCAGCAGTGCAGCGTTGGACTACAATGAGCAGTTCTTC. This gives the protein CASSAALDYNEQFF.

The V and J genes are TRBV7-8 and TRBJ2-5; 7 bases line up with TRBD1. Germline V gives CDR1 SGHVS, CDR2 FQNEAQ. V lost 6 bases, J lost 5 bases, and 15 bases stayed unmatched. This CDR3 contains 16 residues. The CDR3 loop is CASRRSTGSYGETQYF. The CDR3 nucleotides read TGTGCCAGCAGACGCTCGACAGGGTCGTACGGGGAGACCCAGTACTTC.

The chain carries TRBV6-5 and TRBJ2-1, with 8 nucleotides matching TRBD2. The V gene end was trimmed by 2 bases and the J gene end by 3 bases; junction bases not matched to a gene: 6. Germline-derived CDR1 and CDR2 are MNHEY and SVGAGI. The CDR3 spans 16 residues. The CDR3 spells CASSYRSAGGYNEQFF. The DNA of the CDR3 is TGTGCCAGCAGTTACAGGTCCGCGGGAGGCTACAATGAGCAGTTCTTC.